This T cell receptor beta chain came from a study of post-analysis software for immune sequencing data. Whole-study context: Included courses were relapsing-remitting and secondary progressive multiple sclerosis; progressive-relapsing multiple sclerosis was also included. Findings and limits, study-wide: Strong co-clustering by F measure was evident for samples that had been prepared in the same batch. Multiple sclerosis was associated with a significant reduction in normalized Chao1 diversity relative to controls.

This clonotype was recorded once. The antigen is unknown. Unique molecular identifiers featured in each of the TCR beta cDNA libraries. Hundreds of thousands of cDNA molecules came from approximately 1 to 10 million T cells. TCRdb re-called the PCR reads with MiXCR, one entry per CDR3 protein. The sample yields 450,000 to 650,000 distinct CDR3 sequences, around 40% seen once. The TCR comes from a girl aged 5-17 years with multiple sclerosis. The sample consisted of blood.

The CDR3 sequence is CASRFSGGHQETQYF. The DNA for the CDR3 is TGTGCCAGCAGATTTAGCGGGGGCCACCAAGAGACCCAGTACTTC. This chain uses TRBV12-3 or TRBV12-4 with TRBJ2-5; 9 bases align to TRBD2. The V segment lost 6 bases and the J segment 0 bases; nucleotides outside the gene matches: 5. The CDR3 runs 15 residues.